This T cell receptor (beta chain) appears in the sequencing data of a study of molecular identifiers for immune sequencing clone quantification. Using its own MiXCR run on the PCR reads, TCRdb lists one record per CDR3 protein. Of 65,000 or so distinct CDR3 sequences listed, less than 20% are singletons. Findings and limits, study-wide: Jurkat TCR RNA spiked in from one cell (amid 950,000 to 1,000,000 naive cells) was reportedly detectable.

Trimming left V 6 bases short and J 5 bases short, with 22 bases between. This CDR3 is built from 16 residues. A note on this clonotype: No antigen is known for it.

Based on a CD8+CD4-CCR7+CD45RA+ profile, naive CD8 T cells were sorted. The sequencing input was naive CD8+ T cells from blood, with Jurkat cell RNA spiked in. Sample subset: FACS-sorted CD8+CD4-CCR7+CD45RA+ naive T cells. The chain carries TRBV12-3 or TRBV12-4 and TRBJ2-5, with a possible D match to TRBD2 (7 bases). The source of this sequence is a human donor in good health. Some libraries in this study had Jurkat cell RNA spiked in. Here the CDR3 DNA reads TGTGCCAGCAGCGCTCGGGGGGCTGCGGGCTGGGAGACCCAGTACTTC. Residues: CASSARGAAGWETQYF.